A selection of T cell receptor beta chains follows, all from one sample in a study of cytomegalovirus exposure and HLA in healthy donors. The protocol was immunoSEQ multiplex PCR, while the TCRdb copy is restricted to in-frame clones and leaves out a portion. The table has tens of thousands of clones, about 95% seen once; the top ten hold 1% to 1.5%. The specimen sequenced was PBMCs. All receptors derive from a woman younger than 30 in good health and CMV-seronegative. Both conserved end residues are part of each CDR3.

>TRBV9|TRBJ1-1
CASSVGGDTEAFF
>TRBV11-2|TRBJ2-7
CASSLASGRVVDEQYF
>TRBV30|TRBJ2-5
CAWRVGKETQYF
>TRBV6-4|TRBJ2-7
CASRGPGEGGSYEQYF
>TRBV9|TRBJ2-5
CASSVASGAGETQYF
>TRBV18|TRBJ2-7
CASSPLSSYEQYF
>TRBV28|TRBJ2-7
CATHGTGGGEVVDEQYF
>TRBV5-4|TRBJ1-1
CASSLRGGGGAFF
>TRBV18|TRBJ1-1
CASSPQGMNTEAFF
>TRBV5-6|TRBJ1-1
CASSLIVNTEAFF
>TRBV19|TRBJ2-2
CASSTGGWPQPGELFF
>TRBV18|TRBJ2-6
CASSPRGQGVVRGANVLTF
>TRBV7-3|TRBJ2-7
CASSSGIASSYEQYF
>TRBV29-1|TRBJ2-7
CSAGTGEDGEQYF
>TRBV6-1|TRBJ2-7
CASSDGGRRAYEQYF
>TRBV4-2|TRBJ2-1
CASGSSIDTYNEQFF
>TRBV5-1|TRBJ2-7
CASSLGGGPWAGEQYF
>TRBV10-1|TRBJ1-1
CASSDKDSWTEAFF
>TRBV15|TRBJ2-7
CATSRPPGLADYEQYF
>TRBV29-1|TRBJ2-1
CSVDGASGSYNEQFF
>TRBV4-3|TRBJ1-1
CASSQDGQRNTEAFF
>TRBV10-3|TRBJ2-7
CAIRGLAGAYEQYF
>TRBV9|TRBJ2-1
CASSATGGPGNEQFF
>TRBV11-2|TRBJ2-7
CASSLGWGTGGTYEQYF
>TRBV7-7|TRBJ2-2
CASSLVLGGELFF
>TRBV4-1|TRBJ2-2
CASSRRGVDSGSITGELFF
>TRBV15|TRBJ2-1
CATTLAGEQFF
>TRBV11-2|TRBJ2-7
CASSPGFEQYF
>TRBV4-1|TRBJ2-7
CASSQRGLAVSYEQYF